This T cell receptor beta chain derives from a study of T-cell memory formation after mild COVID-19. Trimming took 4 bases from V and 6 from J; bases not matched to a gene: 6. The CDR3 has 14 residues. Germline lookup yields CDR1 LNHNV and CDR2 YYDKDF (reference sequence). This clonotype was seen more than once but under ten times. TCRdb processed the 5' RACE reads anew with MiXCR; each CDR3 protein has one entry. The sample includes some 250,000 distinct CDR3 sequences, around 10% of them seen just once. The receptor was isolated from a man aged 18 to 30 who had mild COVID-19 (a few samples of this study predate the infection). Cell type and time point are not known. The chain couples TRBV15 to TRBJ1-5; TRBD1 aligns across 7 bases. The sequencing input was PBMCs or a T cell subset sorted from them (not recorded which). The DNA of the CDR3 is TGTGCCACCAGCAAACAGGGGACCGGTCAGCCCCAGCATTTT. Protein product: CATSKQGTGQPQHF.